The clone carrying this TCR beta chain was seen repeatedly, ten times or more. Its antigen is unidentified. The TCR beta CDR3 regions underwent amplification using RNA transcripts as the source. RT-PCR in the first round (using the HTBI primer set) targeted the TCR CDR3. MiXCR, run by TCRdb on the multiplex PCR reads, gives a single entry per CDR3 protein. In the table there are 700,000 or so distinct CDR3 sequences, 16% of which are singletons. The V and J ends lost 6 bases and 1 base respectively, with 12 bases between them. The V gene's germline CDR1 is DFQATT and CDR2 SNEGSKA (reference sequence). CDR3 length: 13 amino acids. These data originate in a study of T cells in Graves' hyperthyroidism and ophthalmopathy. Study-level background: Upon initial diagnosis and before any treatment, peripheral blood was collected. Whole-study results and caveats: The model anticipated ophthalmopathy a median about six months pre-onset.

Material for sequencing was blood. The clonotype originates from a man aged 18 to 30 with Graves' hyperthyroidism. This sequence joins TRBV20-1 and TRBJ1-1; the D is unclear. CDR3 loop: CSALLGTNTEAFF. DNA for the CDR3: TGCAGTGCCCTTCTCGGCACGAACACTGAAGCTTTCTTT.